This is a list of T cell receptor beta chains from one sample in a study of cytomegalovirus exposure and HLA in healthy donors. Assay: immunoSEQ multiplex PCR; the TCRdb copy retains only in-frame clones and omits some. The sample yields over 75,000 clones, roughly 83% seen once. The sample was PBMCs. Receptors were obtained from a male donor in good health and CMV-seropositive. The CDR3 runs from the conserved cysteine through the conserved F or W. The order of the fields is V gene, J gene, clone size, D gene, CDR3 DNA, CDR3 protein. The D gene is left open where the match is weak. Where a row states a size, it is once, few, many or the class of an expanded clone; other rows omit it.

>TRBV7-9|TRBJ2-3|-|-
TGTGCCAGCAGCTGGCAGGGTATAACAGATACGCAGTATTTT
CASSWQGITDTQYF
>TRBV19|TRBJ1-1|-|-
TGTGCCAGTAGTAAAATTCGAGGGACTGAAGCTTTCTTT
CASSKIRGTEAFF
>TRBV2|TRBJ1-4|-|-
TGTGCCAGCAAAAGGGGGATGGATGAAAAACTGTTTTTT
CASKRGMDEKLFF
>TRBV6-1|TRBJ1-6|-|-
TGTGCCAGCAGTGAAACCCCAGGCCCTAATTCACCCCTCCACTTT
CASSETPGPNSPLHF
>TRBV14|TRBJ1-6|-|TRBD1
TGTGCCAGCAGCCAAGAGCGGACAGGGGGTTCACCCCTCCACTTT
CASSQERTGGSPLHF
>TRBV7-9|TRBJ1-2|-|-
TGTGCCAGCAGCCTCACGGAAGGGGGAGCTGGCTACACCTTC
CASSLTEGGAGYTF
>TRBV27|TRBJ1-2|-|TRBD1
TGTGCCAGCAGTCTGAGACAGGGGTATGGCTACACCTTC
CASSLRQGYGYTF
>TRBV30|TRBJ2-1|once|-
TGTGCCTGGAGTGGGGGGGGCCCGAGCTCCTACAATGAGCAGTTCTTC
CAWSGGGPSSYNEQFF
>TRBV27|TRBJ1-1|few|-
TGTGCCAGCAGTTTTGGGAGGGATCGAGAAGCTTTCTTT
CASSFGRDREAFF
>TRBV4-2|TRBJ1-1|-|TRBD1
TGTGCCAGCAGCCAAGAGACAGGGGGTGTGACTGAAGCTTTCTTT
CASSQETGGVTEAFF
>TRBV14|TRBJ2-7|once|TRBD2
TGTGCCAGCAGCCAAGAGGCTAGCGGGGGGCTTTCCTACGAGCAGTACTTC
CASSQEASGGLSYEQYF
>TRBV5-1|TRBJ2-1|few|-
TGCGCGAGCCGGCGAGGTGAAAATGAGCAGTTCTTC
CASRRGENEQFF
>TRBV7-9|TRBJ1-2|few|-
TGTGCCAGCAGCTCTACGACGAGCGCTAACTATGGCTACACCTTC
CASSSTTSANYGYTF
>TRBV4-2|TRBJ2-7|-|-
TGTGCCAGCAGCCCTGGGACATCTGTTTACGAGCAGTACTTC
CASSPGTSVYEQYF
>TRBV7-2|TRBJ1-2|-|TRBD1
TGTGCCAGCAGCCGCCAGGGGGCCTATGGCTACACCTTC
CASSRQGAYGYTF
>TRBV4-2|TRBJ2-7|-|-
TGTGCCAGCAGCCCAAGAGGGGGGGGCTTCTACGAGCAGTACTTC
CASSPRGGGFYEQYF
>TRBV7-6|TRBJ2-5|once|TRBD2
TGTGCCAGCAGCTTGCAACTAGCGGGGGGACAAGAGACCCAGTACTTC
CASSLQLAGGQETQYF
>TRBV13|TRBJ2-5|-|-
TGTGCCAGCAGCGTCGGGGGTCAAGAGACCCAGTACTTC
CASSVGGQETQYF
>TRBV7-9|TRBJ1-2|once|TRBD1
TGTGCCAGCAGCTTAGATGCCACAGGGGGCTATGGCTACACCTTC
CASSLDATGGYGYTF
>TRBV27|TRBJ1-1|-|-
TGTGCCAGCAGTTTATTGGGGCCGACAAAAGCTTTCTTT
CASSLLGPTKAFF
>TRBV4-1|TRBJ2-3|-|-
TGCGCCAGCAGCCAAGAACCCAGCGCAGATACGCAGTATTTT
CASSQEPSADTQYF
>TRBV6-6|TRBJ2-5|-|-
TGTGCCAGCAGTTACGACGCGGCTGCGGAGACCCAGTACTTC
CASSYDAAAETQYF
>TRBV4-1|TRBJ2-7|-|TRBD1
TGCGCCAGCAGCCAAGATCGGACAGGGTCCAACGAGCAGTACTTC
CASSQDRTGSNEQYF
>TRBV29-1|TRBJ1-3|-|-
TGCAGCGTTGAAGATCGGCAATCCAGGGACACCATATATTTT
CSVEDRQSRDTIYF
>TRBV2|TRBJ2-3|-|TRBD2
TGTGCCAGCAGTGCGCCCAGCGGGGGGGCCAGTGAAGGGAAAGATACGCAGTATTTT
CASSAPSGGASEGKDTQYF
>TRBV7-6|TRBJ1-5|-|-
TGTGCCAGCAGCTTAGATCTGTCCCCTGGCAATCAGCCCCAGCATTTT
CASSLDLSPGNQPQHF
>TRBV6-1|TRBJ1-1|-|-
TGTGCCAGCAGTGGGGGTTCTTCGGGGGGGATATCGGGCGCTTTCTTT
CASSGGSSGGISGAFF
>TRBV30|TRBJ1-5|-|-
TGTGCCTGGAGTGGGGGCGCAGGCCAGCCCCAGCATTTT
CAWSGGAGQPQHF
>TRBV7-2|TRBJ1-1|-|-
TGTGCCAGCAGCTGGGGGAGGACTGAAGCTTTCTTT
CASSWGRTEAFF
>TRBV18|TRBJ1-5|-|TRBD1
TGTGCCAGCTCACCGGTGACAGGGGGAATCAATCAGCCCCAGCATTTT
CASSPVTGGINQPQHF
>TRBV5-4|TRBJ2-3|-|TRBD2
TGTGCCAGCAGCCCTCGACTAGCGGCTAGCACAGATACGCAGTATTTT
CASSPRLAASTDTQYF
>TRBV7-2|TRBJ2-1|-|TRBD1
TGTGCCAGCAGCTTGACCGGGACAGGGAGCAATGAGCAGTTCTTC
CASSLTGTGSNEQFF
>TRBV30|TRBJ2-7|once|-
TGTGCCTGGAGTGCCCTGACAGAAGTCTACGAGCAGTACTTC
CAWSALTEVYEQYF
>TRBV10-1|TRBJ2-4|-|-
TGCGCCAGCAGTGAGGACAGGTTGAACATTCAGTACTTC
CASSEDRLNIQYF
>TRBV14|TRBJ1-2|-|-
TGTGCCAGCAGCCAATTTCAGGGTGACTATGGCTACACCTTC
CASSQFQGDYGYTF
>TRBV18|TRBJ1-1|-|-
TGTGCCAGTCACCCCTCACAGGGGAACACTGAAGCTTTCTTT
CASHPSQGNTEAFF